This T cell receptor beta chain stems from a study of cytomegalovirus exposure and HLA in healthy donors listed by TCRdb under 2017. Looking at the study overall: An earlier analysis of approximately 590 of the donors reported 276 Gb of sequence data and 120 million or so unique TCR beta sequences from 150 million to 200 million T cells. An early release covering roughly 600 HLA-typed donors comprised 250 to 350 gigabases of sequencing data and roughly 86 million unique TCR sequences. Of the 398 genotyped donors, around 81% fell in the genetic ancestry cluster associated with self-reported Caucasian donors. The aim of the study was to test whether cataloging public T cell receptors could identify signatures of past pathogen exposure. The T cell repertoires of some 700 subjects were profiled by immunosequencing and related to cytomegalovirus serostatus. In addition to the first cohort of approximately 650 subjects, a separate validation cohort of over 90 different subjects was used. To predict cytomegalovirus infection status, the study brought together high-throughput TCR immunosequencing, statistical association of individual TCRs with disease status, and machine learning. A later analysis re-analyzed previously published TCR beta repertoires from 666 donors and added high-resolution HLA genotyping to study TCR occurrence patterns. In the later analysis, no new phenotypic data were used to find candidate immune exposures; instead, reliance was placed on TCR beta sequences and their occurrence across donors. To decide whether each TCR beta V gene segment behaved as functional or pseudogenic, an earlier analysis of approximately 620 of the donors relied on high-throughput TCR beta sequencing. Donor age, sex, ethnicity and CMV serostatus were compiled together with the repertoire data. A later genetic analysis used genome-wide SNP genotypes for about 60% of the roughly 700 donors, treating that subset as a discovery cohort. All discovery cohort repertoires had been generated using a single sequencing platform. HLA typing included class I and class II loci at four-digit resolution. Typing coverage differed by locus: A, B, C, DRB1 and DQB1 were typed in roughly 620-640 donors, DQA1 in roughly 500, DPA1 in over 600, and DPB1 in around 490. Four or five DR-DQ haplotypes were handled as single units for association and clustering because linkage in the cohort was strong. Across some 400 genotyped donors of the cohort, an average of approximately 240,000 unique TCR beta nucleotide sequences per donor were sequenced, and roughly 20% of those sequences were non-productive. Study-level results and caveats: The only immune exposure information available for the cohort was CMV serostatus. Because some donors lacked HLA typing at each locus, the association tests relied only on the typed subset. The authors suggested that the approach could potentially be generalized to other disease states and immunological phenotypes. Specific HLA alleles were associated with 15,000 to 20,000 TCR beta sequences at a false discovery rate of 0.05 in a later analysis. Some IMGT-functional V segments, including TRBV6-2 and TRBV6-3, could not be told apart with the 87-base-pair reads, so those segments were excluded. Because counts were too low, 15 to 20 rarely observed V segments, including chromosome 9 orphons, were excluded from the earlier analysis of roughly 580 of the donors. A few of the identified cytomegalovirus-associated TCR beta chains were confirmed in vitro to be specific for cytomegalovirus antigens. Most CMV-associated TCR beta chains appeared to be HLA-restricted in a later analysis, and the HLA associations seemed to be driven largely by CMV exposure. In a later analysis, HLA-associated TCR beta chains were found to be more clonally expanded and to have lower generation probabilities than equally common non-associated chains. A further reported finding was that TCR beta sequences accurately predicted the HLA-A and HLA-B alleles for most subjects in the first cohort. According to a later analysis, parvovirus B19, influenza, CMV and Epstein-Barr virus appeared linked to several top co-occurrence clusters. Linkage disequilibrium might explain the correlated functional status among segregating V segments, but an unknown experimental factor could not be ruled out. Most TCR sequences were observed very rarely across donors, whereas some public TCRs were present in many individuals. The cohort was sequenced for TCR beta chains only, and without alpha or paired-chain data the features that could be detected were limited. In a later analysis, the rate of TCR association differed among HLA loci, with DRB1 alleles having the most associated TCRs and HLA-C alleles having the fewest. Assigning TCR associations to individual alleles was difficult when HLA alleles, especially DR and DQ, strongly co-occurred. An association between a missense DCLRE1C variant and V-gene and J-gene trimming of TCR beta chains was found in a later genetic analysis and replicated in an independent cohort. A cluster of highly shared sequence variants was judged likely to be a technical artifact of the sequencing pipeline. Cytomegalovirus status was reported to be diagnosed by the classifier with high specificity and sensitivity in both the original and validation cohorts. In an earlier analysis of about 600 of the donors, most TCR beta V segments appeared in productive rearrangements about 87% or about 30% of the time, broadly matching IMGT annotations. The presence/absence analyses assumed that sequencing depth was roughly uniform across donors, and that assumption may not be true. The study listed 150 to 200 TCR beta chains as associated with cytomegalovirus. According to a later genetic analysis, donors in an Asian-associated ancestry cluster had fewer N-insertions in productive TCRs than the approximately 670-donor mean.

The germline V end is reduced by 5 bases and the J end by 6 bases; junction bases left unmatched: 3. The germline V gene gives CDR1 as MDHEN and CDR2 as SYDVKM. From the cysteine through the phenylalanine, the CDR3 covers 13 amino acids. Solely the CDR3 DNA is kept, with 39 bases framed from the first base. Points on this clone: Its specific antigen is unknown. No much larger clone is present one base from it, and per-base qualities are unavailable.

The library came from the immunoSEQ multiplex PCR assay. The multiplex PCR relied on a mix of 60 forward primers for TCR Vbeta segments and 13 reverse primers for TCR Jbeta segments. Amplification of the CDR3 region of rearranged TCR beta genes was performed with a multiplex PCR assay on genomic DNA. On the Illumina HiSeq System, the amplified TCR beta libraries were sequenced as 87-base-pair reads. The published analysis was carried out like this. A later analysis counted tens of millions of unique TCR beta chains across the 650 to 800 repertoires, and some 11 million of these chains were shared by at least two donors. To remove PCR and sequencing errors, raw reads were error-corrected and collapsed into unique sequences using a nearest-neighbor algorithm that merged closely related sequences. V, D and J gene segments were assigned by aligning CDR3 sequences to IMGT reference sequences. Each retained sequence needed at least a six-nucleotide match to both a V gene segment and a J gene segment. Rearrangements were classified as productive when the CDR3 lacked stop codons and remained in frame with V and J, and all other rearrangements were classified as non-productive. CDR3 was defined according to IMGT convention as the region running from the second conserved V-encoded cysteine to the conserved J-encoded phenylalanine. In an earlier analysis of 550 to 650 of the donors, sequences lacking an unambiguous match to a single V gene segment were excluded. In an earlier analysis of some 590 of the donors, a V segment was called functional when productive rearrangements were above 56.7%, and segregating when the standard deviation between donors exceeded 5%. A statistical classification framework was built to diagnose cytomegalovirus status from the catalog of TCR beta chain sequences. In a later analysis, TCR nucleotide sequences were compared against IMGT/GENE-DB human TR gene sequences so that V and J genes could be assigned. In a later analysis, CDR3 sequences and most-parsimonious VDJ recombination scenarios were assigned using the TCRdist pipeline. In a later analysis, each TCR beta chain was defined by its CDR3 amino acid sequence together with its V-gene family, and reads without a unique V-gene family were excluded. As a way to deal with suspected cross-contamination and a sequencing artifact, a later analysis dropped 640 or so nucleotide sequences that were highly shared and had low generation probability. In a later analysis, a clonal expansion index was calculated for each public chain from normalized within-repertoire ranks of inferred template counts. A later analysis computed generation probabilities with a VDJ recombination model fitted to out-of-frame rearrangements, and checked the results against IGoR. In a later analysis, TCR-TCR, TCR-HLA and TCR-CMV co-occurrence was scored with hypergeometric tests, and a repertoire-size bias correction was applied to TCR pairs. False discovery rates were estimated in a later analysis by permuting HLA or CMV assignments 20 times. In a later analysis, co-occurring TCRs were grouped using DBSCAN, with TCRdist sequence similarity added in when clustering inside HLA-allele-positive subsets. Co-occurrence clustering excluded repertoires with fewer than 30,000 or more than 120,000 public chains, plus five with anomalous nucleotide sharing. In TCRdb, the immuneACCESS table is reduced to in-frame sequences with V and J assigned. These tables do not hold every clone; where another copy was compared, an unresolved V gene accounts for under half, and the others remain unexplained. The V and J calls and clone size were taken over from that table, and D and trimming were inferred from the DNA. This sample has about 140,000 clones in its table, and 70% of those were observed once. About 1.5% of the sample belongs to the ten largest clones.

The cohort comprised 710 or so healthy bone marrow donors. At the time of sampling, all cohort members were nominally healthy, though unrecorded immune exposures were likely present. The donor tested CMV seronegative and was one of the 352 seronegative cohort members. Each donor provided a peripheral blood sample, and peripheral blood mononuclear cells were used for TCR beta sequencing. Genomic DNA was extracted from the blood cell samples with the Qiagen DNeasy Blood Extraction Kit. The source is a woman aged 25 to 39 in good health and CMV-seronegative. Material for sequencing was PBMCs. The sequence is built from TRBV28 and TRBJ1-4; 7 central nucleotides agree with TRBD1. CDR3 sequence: CASSPRGYEKLFF. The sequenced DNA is TGTGCCAGCAGTCCCAGGGGGTATGAAAAACTGTTTTTT.